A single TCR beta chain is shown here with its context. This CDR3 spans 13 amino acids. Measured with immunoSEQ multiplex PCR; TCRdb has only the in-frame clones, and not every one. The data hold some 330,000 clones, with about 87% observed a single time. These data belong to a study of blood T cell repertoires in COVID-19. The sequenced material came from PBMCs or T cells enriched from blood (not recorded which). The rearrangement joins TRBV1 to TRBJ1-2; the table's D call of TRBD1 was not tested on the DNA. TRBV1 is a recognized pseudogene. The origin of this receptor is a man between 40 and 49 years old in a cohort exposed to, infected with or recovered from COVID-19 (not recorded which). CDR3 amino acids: CTSSQAGGHGYTF. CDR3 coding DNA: TGCACCAGCAGCCAAGCAGGGGGCCATGGCTACACCTTC.